This T cell receptor (beta chain) emerged from a study of blood T cell repertoires in COVID-19. CDR1 and CDR2 (germline): SGHRS, YFSETQ. V was trimmed by 0 bases and J by 6 bases, leaving 10 bases between them. There are 14 residues in the CDR3. Profiled with immunoSEQ multiplex PCR; TCRdb holds only in-frame clones, not every one. The data show around 360,000 clones, approximately 89% seen once. Only one count was recorded for this clone. The genes are TRBV5-1 and TRBJ1-5, with D possibly TRBD1 on 5 matching bases. The receptor comes from a woman in her 30s with COVID-19, enrolled during active disease. The sample comprised peripheral blood. The CDR3 sequence: CASSLDGAGQPQHF. The DNA of the CDR3 is TGCGCCAGCAGCTTGGATGGGGCAGGTCAGCCCCAGCATTTT.